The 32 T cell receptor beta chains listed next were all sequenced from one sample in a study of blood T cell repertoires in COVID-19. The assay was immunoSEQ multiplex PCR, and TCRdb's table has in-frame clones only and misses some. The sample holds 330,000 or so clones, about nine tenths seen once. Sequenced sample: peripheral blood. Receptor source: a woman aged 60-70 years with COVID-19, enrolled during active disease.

In DNA form, the CDR3 reads TGTGCCAGCAGCTTGTTGGGCGGGGCTGAAGCTTTCTTT. Amino acids: CASSLLGGAEAFF. The chain employs TRBV11-2 and TRBJ1-1; D remains unclear. The V end was cut by 3 bases, the J end by 6 bases, with 11 bases between. CDR3 length: 13 amino acids. Germline values: CDR1 SGHAT, CDR2 FQNNGV.

The CDR3 coding sequence is TGTGCCAGCAGCGCGGGGGACAGTTTTAGCTCCTATAATTCACCCCTCCACTTT. The encoded protein is CASSAGDSFSSYNSPLHF. The chain couples TRBV9 to TRBJ1-6; TRBD1 matches at 7 bases. This CDR3 region has 18 residues. The germline V gene encodes CDR1 SGDLS and CDR2 YYNGEE. V shed 3 bases, J shed 0 bases, and the junction held 9 bases outside the gene matches.

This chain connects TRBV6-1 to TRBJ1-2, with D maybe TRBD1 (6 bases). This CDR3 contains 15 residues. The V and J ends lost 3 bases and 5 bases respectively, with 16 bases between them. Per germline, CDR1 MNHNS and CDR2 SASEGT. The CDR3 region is CASSDRQVPFYGYTF. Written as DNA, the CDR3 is TGTGCCAGCAGTGACAGACAGGTTCCCTTTTATGGCTACACCTTC.

DNA for the CDR3: TGTGCCAGTAGTAGTGCTGGGGGGGGCACTGAAGCTTTCTTT. It specifies CASSSAGGGTEAFF. This chain joins TRBV19 and TRBJ1-1; TRBD1 is a possible D gene (5 bases). Germline V lookup: CDR1 LNHDA, CDR2 SQIVND (reference sequence). V was cut by 4 bases and J by 4 bases, with 13 bases left in between. CDR3 length: 14 amino acids. Supplemented by reference TRBV19 and TRBJ1-1, the full variable domain reads DGGITQSPKYLFRKEGQNVTLSCEQNLNHDAMYWYRQDPGQGLRLIYYSQIVNDFQKGDIAEGYSVSREKKESFPLTVTSAQKNPTAFYLCASSSAGGGTEAFFGQGTRLTVV.

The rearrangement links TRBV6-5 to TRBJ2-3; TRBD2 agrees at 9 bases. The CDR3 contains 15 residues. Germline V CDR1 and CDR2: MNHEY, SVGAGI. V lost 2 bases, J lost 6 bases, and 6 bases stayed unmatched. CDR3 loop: CASSYGGLAVDTQYF. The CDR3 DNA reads TGTGCCAGCAGTTACGGGGGACTAGCAGTTGATACGCAGTATTTT.

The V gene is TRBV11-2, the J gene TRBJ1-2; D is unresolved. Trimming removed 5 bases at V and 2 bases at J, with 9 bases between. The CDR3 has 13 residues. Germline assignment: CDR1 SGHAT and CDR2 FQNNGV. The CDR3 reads CASSPAQNYGYTF. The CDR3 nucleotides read TGTGCCAGCAGCCCAGCACAGAACTATGGCTACACCTTC.

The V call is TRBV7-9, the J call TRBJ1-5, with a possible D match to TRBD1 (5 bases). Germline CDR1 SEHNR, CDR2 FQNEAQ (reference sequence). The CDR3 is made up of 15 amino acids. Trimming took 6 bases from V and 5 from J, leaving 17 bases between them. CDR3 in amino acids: CASSLSGFGYQPQHF. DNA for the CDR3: TGTGCCAGCAGTTTATCAGGGTTTGGTTATCAGCCCCAGCATTTT.

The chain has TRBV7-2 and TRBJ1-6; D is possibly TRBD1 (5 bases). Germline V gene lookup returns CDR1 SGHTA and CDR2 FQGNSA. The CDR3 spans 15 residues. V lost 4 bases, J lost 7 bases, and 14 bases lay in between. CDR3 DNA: TGTGCCAGCAGCTCTTCCGGGACTGAGAATTCACCCCTCCACTTT. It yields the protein CASSSSGTENSPLHF.

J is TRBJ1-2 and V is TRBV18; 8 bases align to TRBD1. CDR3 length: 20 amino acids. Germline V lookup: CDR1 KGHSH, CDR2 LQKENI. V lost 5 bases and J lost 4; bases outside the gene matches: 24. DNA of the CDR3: TGTGCCAGCTCAAGGACGGGACCAGGGGGCCAACAAAGAGGGTCCTATGGCTACACCTTC. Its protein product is CASSRTGPGGQQRGSYGYTF. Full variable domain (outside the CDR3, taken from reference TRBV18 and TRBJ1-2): NAGVMQNPRHLVRRRGQEARLRCSPMKGHSHVYWYRQLPEEGLKFMVYLQKENIIDESGMPKERFSAEFPKEGPSILRIQQVVRGDSAAYFCASSRTGPGGQQRGSYGYTFGSGTRLTVV.

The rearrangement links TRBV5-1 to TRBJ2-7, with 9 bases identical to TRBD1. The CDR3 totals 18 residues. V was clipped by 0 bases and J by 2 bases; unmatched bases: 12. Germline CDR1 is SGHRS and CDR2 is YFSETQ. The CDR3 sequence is CASSLAGVGTGLAYEQYF. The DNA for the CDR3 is TGCGCCAGCAGCTTGGCCGGAGTAGGGACAGGGTTAGCCTACGAGCAGTACTTC.

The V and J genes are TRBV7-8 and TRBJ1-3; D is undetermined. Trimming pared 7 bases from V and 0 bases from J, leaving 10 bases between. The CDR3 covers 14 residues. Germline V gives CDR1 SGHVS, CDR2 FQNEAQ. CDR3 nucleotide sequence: TGTGCCAGCATCCCCGGGTTCTCTGGAAACACCATATATTTT. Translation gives CASIPGFSGNTIYF.

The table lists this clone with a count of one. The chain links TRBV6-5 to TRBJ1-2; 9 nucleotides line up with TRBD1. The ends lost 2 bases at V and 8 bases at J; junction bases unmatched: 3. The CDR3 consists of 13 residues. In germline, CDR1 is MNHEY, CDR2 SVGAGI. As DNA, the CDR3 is TGTGCCAGCAGTTACGGGACAGGGCGCGGCTACACCTTC. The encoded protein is CASSYGTGRGYTF.

The CDR3 spells CASSSQTGGSPEAFF. The CDR3 nucleotides read TGCGCCAGCAGCTCCCAGACAGGGGGGTCGCCTGAAGCTTTCTTT. The chain is built from TRBV5-1 and TRBJ1-1; 9 positions match TRBD1. Germline CDR1 and CDR2: SGHRS and YFSETQ. The CDR3 is 15 amino acids. The junction had 9 bases not matched to a gene; V was cut back by 3 bases and J by 6 bases.

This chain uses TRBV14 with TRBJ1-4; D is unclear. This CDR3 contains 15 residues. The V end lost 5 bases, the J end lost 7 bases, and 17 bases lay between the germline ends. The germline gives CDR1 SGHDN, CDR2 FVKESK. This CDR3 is CASSKARVEVEKLFF. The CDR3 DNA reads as TGTGCCAGCAGCAAGGCTAGGGTGGAGGTTGAAAAACTGTTTTTT. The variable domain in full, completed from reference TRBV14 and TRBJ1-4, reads EAGVTQFPSHSVIEKGQTVTLRCDPISGHDNLYWYRRVMGKEIKFLLHFVKESKQDESGMPNNRFLAERTGGTYSTLKVQPAELEDSGVYFCASSKARVEVEKLFFGSGTQLSVL.

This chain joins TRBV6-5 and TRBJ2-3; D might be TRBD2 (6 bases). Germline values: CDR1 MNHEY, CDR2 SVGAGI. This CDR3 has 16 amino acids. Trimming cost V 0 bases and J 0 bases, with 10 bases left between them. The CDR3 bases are TGTGCCAGCAGTTACTCGCGGGGCCCTAGCACAGATACGCAGTATTTT. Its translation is CASSYSRGPSTDTQYF.

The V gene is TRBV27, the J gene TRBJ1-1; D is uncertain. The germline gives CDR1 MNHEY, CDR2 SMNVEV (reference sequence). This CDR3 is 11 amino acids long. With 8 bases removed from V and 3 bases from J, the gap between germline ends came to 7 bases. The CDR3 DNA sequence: TGTGCCAGCCGTATGTACACTGAAGCTTTCTTT. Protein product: CASRMYTEAFF.

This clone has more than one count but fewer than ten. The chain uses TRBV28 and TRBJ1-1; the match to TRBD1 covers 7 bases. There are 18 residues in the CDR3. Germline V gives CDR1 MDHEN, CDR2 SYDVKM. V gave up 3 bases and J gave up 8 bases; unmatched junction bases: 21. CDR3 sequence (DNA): TGTGCCAGCAGTTTCCAAGCCTATAGGATATACAGGGGTGTCGAAGCTTTCTTT. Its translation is CASSFQAYRIYRGVEAFF.

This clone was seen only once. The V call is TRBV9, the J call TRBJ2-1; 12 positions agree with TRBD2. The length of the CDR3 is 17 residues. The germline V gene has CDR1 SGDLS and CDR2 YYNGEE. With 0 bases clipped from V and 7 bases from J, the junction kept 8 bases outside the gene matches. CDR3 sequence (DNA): TGTGCCAGCAGCGTAGAGAGACTAGCGGGGGCGCGGAATGAGCAGTTCTTC. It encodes CASSVERLAGARNEQFF.

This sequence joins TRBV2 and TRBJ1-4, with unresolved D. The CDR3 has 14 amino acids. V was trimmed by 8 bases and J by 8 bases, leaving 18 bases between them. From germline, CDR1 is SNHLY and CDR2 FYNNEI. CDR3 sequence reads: CASRPNGVREKLFF. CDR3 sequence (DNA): TGTGCCAGCCGCCCCAACGGGGTTAGGGAAAAACTGTTTTTT.

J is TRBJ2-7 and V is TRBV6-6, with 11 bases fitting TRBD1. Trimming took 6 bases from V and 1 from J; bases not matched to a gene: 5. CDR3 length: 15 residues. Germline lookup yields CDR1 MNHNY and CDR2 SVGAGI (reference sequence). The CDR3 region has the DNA TGTGCCAGCAGAGAGGGACAGGGGGTTTCCTACGAGCAGTACTTC. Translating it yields CASREGQGVSYEQYF.

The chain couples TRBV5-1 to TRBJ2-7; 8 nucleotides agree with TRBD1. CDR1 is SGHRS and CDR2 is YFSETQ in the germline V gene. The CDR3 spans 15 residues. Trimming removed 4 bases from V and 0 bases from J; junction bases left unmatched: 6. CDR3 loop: CASSGRTGSSYEQYF. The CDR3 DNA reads TGCGCCAGCAGCGGACGGACAGGGAGCTCCTACGAGCAGTACTTC. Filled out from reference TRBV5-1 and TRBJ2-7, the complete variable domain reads KAGVTQTPRYLIKTRGQQVTLSCSPISGHRSVSWYQQTPGQGLQFLFEYFSETQRNKGNFPGRFSGRQFSNSRSEMNVSTLELGDSALYLCASSGRTGSSYEQYFGPGTRLTVT.

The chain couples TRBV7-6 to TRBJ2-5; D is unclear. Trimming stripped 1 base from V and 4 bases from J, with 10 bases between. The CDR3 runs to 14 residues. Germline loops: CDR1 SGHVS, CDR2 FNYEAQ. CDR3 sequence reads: CASSLGSSTETQYF. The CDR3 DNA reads TGTGCCAGCAGCTTAGGTTCCAGTACAGAGACCCAGTACTTC.

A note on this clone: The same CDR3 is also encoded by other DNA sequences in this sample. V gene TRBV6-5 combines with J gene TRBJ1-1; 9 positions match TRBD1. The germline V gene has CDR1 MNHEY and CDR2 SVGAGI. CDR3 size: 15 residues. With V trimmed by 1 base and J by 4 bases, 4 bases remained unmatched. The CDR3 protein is CASSYLDRGGTEAFF. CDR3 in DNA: TGTGCCAGCAGTTACTTGGACAGGGGAGGCACTGAAGCTTTCTTT.

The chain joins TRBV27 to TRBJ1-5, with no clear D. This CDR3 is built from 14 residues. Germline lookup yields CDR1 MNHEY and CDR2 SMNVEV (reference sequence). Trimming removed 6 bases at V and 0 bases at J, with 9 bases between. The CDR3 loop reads CASRPGYSNQPQHF. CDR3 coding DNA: TGTGCCAGCAGGCCGGGGTATAGCAATCAGCCCCAGCATTTT.

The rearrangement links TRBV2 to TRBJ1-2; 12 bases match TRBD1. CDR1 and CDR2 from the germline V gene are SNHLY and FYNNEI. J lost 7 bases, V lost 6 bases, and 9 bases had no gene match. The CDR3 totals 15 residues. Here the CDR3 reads CASRGGQGAPGGYTF. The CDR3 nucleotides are TGTGCCAGCAGGGGGGGACAGGGGGCACCGGGTGGCTACACCTTC.

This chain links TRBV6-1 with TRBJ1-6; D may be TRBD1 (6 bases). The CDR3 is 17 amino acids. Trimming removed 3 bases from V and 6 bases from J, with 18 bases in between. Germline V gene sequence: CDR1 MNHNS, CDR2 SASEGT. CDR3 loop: CASSDVGETGRNSPLHF. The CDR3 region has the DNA TGTGCCAGCAGTGATGTCGGGGAAACAGGGCGTAATTCACCCCTCCACTTT.

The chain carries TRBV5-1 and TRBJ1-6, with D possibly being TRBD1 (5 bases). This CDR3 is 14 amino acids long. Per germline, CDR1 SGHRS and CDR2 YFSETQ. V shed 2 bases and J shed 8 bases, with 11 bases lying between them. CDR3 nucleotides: TGCGCCAGCAGCTTTGGCGGAGGGGATTCACCCCTCCACTTT. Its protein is CASSFGGGDSPLHF.

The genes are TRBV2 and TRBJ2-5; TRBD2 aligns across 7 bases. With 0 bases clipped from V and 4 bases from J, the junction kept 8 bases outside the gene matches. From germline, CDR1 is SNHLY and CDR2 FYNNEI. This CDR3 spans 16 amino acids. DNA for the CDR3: TGTGCCAGCAGTGAAGCGCGGACCCGCGGGGGAGAGACCCAGTACTTC. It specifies CASSEARTRGGETQYF.

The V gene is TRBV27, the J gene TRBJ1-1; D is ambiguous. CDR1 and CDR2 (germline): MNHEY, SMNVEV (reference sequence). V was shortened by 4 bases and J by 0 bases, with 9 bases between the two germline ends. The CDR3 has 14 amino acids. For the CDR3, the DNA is TGTGCCAGCAGTTCAACGCCTATGAACACTGAAGCTTTCTTT. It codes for CASSSTPMNTEAFF.

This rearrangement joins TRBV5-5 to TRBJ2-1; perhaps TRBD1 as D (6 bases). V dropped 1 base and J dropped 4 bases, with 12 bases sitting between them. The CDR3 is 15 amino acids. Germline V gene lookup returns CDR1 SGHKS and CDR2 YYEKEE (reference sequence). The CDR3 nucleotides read TGTGCCAGCAGCTTGAGCAGGGGAATATACAATGAGCAGTTCTTC. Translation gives CASSLSRGIYNEQFF.

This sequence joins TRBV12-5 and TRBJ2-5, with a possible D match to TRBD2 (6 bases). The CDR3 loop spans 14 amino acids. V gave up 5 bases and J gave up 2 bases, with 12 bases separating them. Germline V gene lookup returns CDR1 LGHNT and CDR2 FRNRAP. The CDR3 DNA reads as TGTGCTAGTGGTCCCATAGCGGTACAAGAGACCCAGTACTTC. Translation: CASGPIAVQETQYF.

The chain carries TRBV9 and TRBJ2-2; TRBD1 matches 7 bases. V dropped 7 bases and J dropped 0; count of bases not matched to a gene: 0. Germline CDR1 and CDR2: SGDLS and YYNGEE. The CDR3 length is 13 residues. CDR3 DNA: TGTGCCAGCGGGACAGCGAACACCGGGGAGCTGTTTTTT. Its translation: CASGTANTGELFF.